The 32 T cell receptor beta chains given below trace back to one sample, sequenced in a study of blood T cell repertoires in COVID-19. Clones were read by immunoSEQ multiplex PCR, and TCRdb kept only the in-frame ones, dropping some. The sample has over 120,000 clones, 86% seen once. The sequencing input was PBMCs or T cells enriched from blood (not recorded which). These receptors originate from a man over 45 who had recovered from COVID-19.

This clone was observed once. The chain combines TRBV18 with TRBJ1-1; D might be TRBD1 (5 bases). CDR1 and CDR2 from the germline V gene are KGHSH and LQKENI. V dropped 5 bases and J dropped 0 bases, with 10 bases sitting between them. The CDR3 extends over 14 amino acids. The DNA for the CDR3 is TGTGCCAGCTCATTCGGACATCTGAACACTGAAGCTTTCTTT. Amino acids: CASSFGHLNTEAFF.

The chain has TRBV14 and TRBJ1-2; possibly TRBD1 for D (6 bases). The germline CDR1 and CDR2 sequences are SGHDN and FVKESK. The ends were cut back, 0 bases at V and 4 bases at J, with 18 bases in the middle. This CDR3 is 17 amino acids long. The CDR3 region has the DNA TGTGCCAGCAGCCAAGATCGAGGTTGGGGGCTCGGCTATGGCTACACCTTC. Its translation is CASSQDRGWGLGYGYTF.

The chain couples TRBV28 to TRBJ1-2, with TRBD1 identical over 7 bases. Germline V gives CDR1 MDHEN, CDR2 SYDVKM. The CDR3 loop spans 16 amino acids. V shed 5 bases, J shed 3 bases, and the junction held 12 bases outside the gene matches. In DNA form, the CDR3 reads TGTGCCAGCAGTAAACCCTCGGACAGGAGGTACTATGGCTACACCTTC. It translates to CASSKPSDRRYYGYTF.

V gene TRBV7-2 combines with J gene TRBJ1-2, with D possibly TRBD1 on 5 matching bases. Germline-derived CDR1 and CDR2 are SGHTA and FQGNSA. V was cut by 1 base and J by 8 bases, with 23 bases left in between. The CDR3 covers 17 residues. As DNA, the CDR3 is TGTGCCAGCAGCTTAGATGGGGGTCGAGGGGCGGGGTTCGGCTACACCTTC. Protein product: CASSLDGGRGAGFGYTF.

V usage is TRBV24-1 and J usage is TRBJ2-5; 9 bases are shared with TRBD1. With V trimmed by 3 bases and J by 5 bases, 9 bases remained unmatched. The germline gives CDR1 KGHDR, CDR2 SFDVKD. The CDR3 has 16 residues. DNA for the CDR3: TGTGCCACCAGTGATCCCTTCACAGGGGGCGGTGAGACCCAGTACTTC. It codes for CATSDPFTGGGETQYF.

V gene TRBV7-2 combines with J gene TRBJ2-7; 9 nucleotides match TRBD1. V lost 4 bases, J lost 7 bases, and 8 bases stayed unmatched. The germline CDR1 and CDR2 sequences are SGHTA and FQGNSA. There are 14 residues in the CDR3. As DNA, the CDR3 is TGTGCCAGCAGCTCGCTGGGACAGGGTCGAGAGCAGTACTTC. Encoded protein: CASSSLGQGREQYF.

The gene calls are TRBV6-5 and TRBJ1-1; tentatively, D is TRBD1 (6 bases). This CDR3 contains 16 residues. Per the germline V gene, CDR1 is MNHEY and CDR2 is SVGAGI. Trimming took off 0 bases at V and 3 bases at J, with 14 bases between the two ends. In DNA, the CDR3 is TGTGCCAGCAGTTACTCGGGGTGGGGGCGCGACACTGAAGCTTTCTTT. It codes for CASSYSGWGRDTEAFF.

CDR3 DNA: TGTGCCAGCAGCTCCGGGACAGGCACCTACGAGCAGTACTTC. It codes for CASSSGTGTYEQYF. J is TRBJ2-7 and V is TRBV6-5; TRBD1 matches 8 bases. The CDR3 extends over 14 amino acids. J lost 2 bases, V lost 6 bases, and 6 bases had no gene match. Germline V gene lookup returns CDR1 MNHEY and CDR2 SVGAGI.

The CDR3 nucleotides are TGTGCCACCAGTGAAGCTGGCTACAATGAGCAGTTCTTC. Its protein product is CATSEAGYNEQFF. This chain links TRBV24-1 with TRBJ2-1, with unresolved D. This CDR3 has 13 residues. V gave up 4 bases and J gave up 3 bases, with 6 bases separating them. In germline, CDR1 is KGHDR, CDR2 SFDVKD.

V usage is TRBV27 and J usage is TRBJ1-2; D uncertain. The CDR3 has 15 residues. The V gene's germline CDR1 is MNHEY and CDR2 SMNVEV (reference sequence). Trimming removed 6 bases from V and 2 bases from J, with 16 bases in between. The CDR3 spells CASRGLGGRNYGYTF. The CDR3 DNA reads as TGTGCCAGCAGAGGTTTAGGAGGGAGGAACTATGGCTACACCTTC.

The chain uses TRBV9 and TRBJ1-2; possible D gene TRBD1, 5 bases. Germline loops: CDR1 SGDLS, CDR2 YYNGEE. V dropped 5 bases and J dropped 2 bases, with 10 bases sitting between them. CDR3 length: 13 residues. The CDR3 protein is CASSTGENYGYTF. The CDR3 DNA reads as TGTGCCAGCAGTACGGGGGAGAACTATGGCTACACCTTC.

The chain has TRBV5-8 and TRBJ1-5, with no clear D. This CDR3 spans 13 amino acids. The V end lost 3 bases, the J end lost 3 bases, and 7 bases lay between the germline ends. CDR1 is SGHTS and CDR2 is YDEGEE in the germline V gene. CDR3 nucleotides: TGTGCCAGCAGCTCTAGACCCAATCAGCCCCAGCATTTT. Translation: CASSSRPNQPQHF.

The chain carries TRBV6-5 and TRBJ1-5; no firm D call. The CDR3 has 14 residues. Germline V gives CDR1 MNHEY, CDR2 SVGAGI. Trimming took 1 base from V and 7 from J, leaving 11 bases between them. The CDR3 loop reads CASSYLLQSQPQHF. The CDR3 region has the DNA TGTGCCAGCAGTTACTTGCTACAGAGCCAGCCCCAGCATTTT.

This clone appeared a few times. This chain joins TRBV19 and TRBJ1-5; tentatively, D is TRBD1 (6 bases). V lost 6 bases to trimming and J lost 0 bases, with 15 bases between them. Germline values: CDR1 LNHDA, CDR2 SQIVND (reference sequence). The CDR3 loop spans 16 amino acids. In nucleotides, the CDR3 is TGTGCCAGTAGCCCCCCGGGACACTTTAGCAATCAGCCCCAGCATTTT. Translated, it gives CASSPPGHFSNQPQHF.

The chain employs TRBV6-2 or TRBV6-3 and TRBJ1-6; tentative D call: TRBD1 (5 bases). This CDR3 has 15 residues. The germline V gene has CDR1 MNHEY and CDR2 SVGEGT. Trimming removed 5 bases from V and 10 bases from J, with 18 bases in between. The CDR3 protein is CASSDSTGTVSPLHF. The CDR3 coding sequence is TGTGCCAGCAGTGATTCAACCGGGACTGTATCACCCCTCCACTTT.

The chain couples TRBV6-1 to TRBJ1-6; 7 bases line up with TRBD1. CDR3 size: 16 residues. CDR1 MNHNS and CDR2 SASEGT come from the germline V gene. The V gene end was trimmed by 4 bases and the J gene end by 6 bases; junction bases not matched to a gene: 9. In nucleotides, the CDR3 is TGTGCCAGCAGTGTACGACAGGGTATCTCTAATTCACCCCTCCACTTT. Translating it yields CASSVRQGISNSPLHF.

V usage is TRBV5-4 and J usage is TRBJ1-2; the match to TRBD1 covers 7 bases. This CDR3 comprises 14 residues. Germline V gene sequence: CDR1 SGHNT, CDR2 YYREEE (reference sequence). Unmatched junction bases numbered 3, after V lost 3 bases and J lost 1 base. This CDR3 reads CASSSTGDNYGYTF. The CDR3 DNA reads as TGTGCCAGCAGCTCCACAGGGGATAACTATGGCTACACCTTC.

This rearrangement joins TRBV29-1 to TRBJ2-1; 14 positions agree with TRBD2. Germline trimming cut 7 bases from V and 9 bases from J; bases unmatched to any gene: 8. The length of the CDR3 is 14 residues. The germline CDR1 and CDR2 sequences are SQVTM and ANQGSEA. CDR3 sequence: CSETSGGAAREQFF. The CDR3 DNA follows: TGCAGCGAGACTAGCGGGGGGGCCGCGCGTGAGCAGTTCTTC.

CDR3 nucleotides: TGCAGCGTACGTGGGAGCTCCTATGGCTACACCTTC. This translates into CSVRGSSYGYTF. V and J are TRBV29-1 and TRBJ1-2; D not resolved. The V gene's germline CDR1 is SQVTM and CDR2 ANQGSEA. Trimming left V 6 bases short and J 4 bases short, with 12 bases between. This CDR3 is built from 12 residues.

This clone was observed a handful of times. The chain couples TRBV5-1 to TRBJ2-1; 10 nucleotides match TRBD1. The CDR3 runs to 15 residues. The V gene's germline CDR1 is SGHRS and CDR2 YFSETQ. The trim removed 6 bases at V and 1 base at J, leaving 4 bases unmatched. The CDR3 DNA sequence: TGCGCCAGCATAGCGGGACAGGGGTCCTACAATGAGCAGTTCTTC. Translation gives CASIAGQGSYNEQFF.

V is TRBV28 and J is TRBJ2-5; 7 bases are shared with TRBD1. Per germline, CDR1 MDHEN and CDR2 SYDVKM. Losses at the gene ends were 6 bases for V and 7 bases for J; bases not matched to a gene: 11. The CDR3 extends over 14 amino acids. The CDR3 DNA reads TGTGCCAGCAGGCCTACAGGGGTGGTAGGGACCCAGTACTTC. Translated: CASRPTGVVGTQYF.

The CDR3 DNA reads as TGTGCCAGTACCCTACCGCCGAGCCCTGGAAACACCATATATTTT. Protein sequence: CASTLPPSPGNTIYF. The chain employs TRBV19 and TRBJ1-3; D is ambiguous. V was clipped by 7 bases and J by 2 bases, with 15 bases between them. This CDR3 spans 15 amino acids. From germline, CDR1 is LNHDA and CDR2 SQIVND (reference sequence).

The count of this clone is one. The chain joins TRBV7-9 to TRBJ1-3; D remains unclear. In germline, CDR1 is SEHNR, CDR2 FQNEAQ (reference sequence). V was clipped by 3 bases and J by 15 bases, with 12 bases between them. This CDR3 is 11 amino acids long. The CDR3 sequence is CASSLARETYF. The CDR3 DNA follows: TGTGCCAGCAGCTTGGCCCGGGAAACATATTTT.

This chain uses TRBV11-2 with TRBJ1-1; TRBD1 is a possible D gene (5 bases). This CDR3 has 12 amino acids. The ends were cut back, 5 bases at V and 10 bases at J, with 14 bases in the middle. The germline V gene encodes CDR1 SGHAT and CDR2 FQNNGV. The CDR3 nucleotides are TGTGCCAGCAGCCCAAGCACTACAGGAGCTTTCTTT. The encoded protein is CASSPSTTGAFF.

Here the CDR3 reads CASSSAGSDEAFF. The CDR3 DNA is TGCGCCAGCAGCTCGGCGGGTAGTGATGAAGCTTTCTTT. The chain has TRBV5-1 and TRBJ1-1, with D uncertain. V was shortened by 3 bases and J by 7 bases, with 13 bases between the two germline ends. Germline values: CDR1 SGHRS, CDR2 YFSETQ. This CDR3 contains 13 residues.

This sequence joins TRBV13 and TRBJ2-1, with TRBD2 identical over 9 bases. This CDR3 is built from 15 residues. Trimming removed 3 bases from V and 6 bases from J; junction bases left unmatched: 6. Germline loops: CDR1 PRHDT, CDR2 FYEKMQ (reference sequence). CDR3 residues: CASSLAGGLGNEQFF. CDR3 coding DNA: TGTGCCAGCAGCTTGGCGGGGGGGTTGGGCAATGAGCAGTTCTTC.

This CDR3 reads CASSYGGESTYNEQFF. The CDR3 bases are TGTGCCAGCAGCTACGGGGGTGAGTCAACCTACAATGAGCAGTTCTTC. The chain is built from TRBV11-2 and TRBJ2-1; the D gene is possibly TRBD2 (6 bases). The germline gives CDR1 SGHAT, CDR2 FQNNGV. This CDR3 spans 16 amino acids. Trimming left V 4 bases short and J 2 bases short, with 15 bases between.

This sequence joins TRBV7-3 and TRBJ1-1; 8 bases fit TRBD1. CDR1 and CDR2 (germline): SGHTA, FQGTGA. The CDR3 extends over 18 amino acids. The V gene end was trimmed by 1 base and the J gene end by 5 bases; junction bases not matched to a gene: 15. The CDR3 coding sequence is TGTGCCAGCAGCTTAAGTCCTGCAGGGGGCTTAAGTGGGACTGAAGCTTTCTTT. Translation: CASSLSPAGGLSGTEAFF.

The gene calls are TRBV6-4 and TRBJ2-3; the D gene is possibly TRBD1 (6 bases). There are 16 residues in the CDR3. V was cut by 0 bases and J by 5 bases, with 15 bases left in between. CDR1 and CDR2 (germline): MRHNA, SNTAGT. For the CDR3, the DNA is TGTGCCAGCAGTGACTCCGTTGGGGGCAGGGAAGATACGCAGTATTTT. Translated, it gives CASSDSVGGREDTQYF.

V is TRBV7-2 and J is TRBJ1-4, with D maybe TRBD1 (6 bases). This CDR3 spans 15 amino acids. Trimming removed 5 bases at V and 0 bases at J, with 10 bases between. Germline V gene data show CDR1 as SGHTA and CDR2 as FQGNSA. In DNA form, the CDR3 reads TGTGCCAGCAGCCCGAAGGGGGCAACTAATGAAAAACTGTTTTTT. Amino acids: CASSPKGATNEKLFF.

The genes are TRBV19 and TRBJ2-1, with TRBD2 matching 10 bases. Germline loops: CDR1 LNHDA, CDR2 SQIVND (reference sequence). The V and J ends lost 6 bases and 0 bases, in that order; junction bases with no gene match: 5. The CDR3 runs 16 residues. CDR3: CASSPLAGASYNEQFF. Here the CDR3 DNA reads TGTGCCAGTAGCCCCCTAGCGGGGGCCTCCTACAATGAGCAGTTCTTC. The whole variable domain, remainder taken from reference TRBV19 and TRBJ2-1, is DGGITQSPKYLFRKEGQNVTLSCEQNLNHDAMYWYRQDPGQGLRLIYYSQIVNDFQKGDIAEGYSVSREKKESFPLTVTSAQKNPTAFYLCASSPLAGASYNEQFFGPGTRLTVL.

The chain has TRBV7-9 and TRBJ2-3; 8 nucleotides agree with TRBD1. Germline CDR1 and CDR2: SEHNR and FQNEAQ (reference sequence). Trimming cost V 5 bases and J 5 bases; bases outside gene matches: 12. This CDR3 contains 16 residues. CDR3 bases: TGTGCCAGCAGCGCACGGACAGGGTTTGGGAAAGATACGCAGTATTTT. Translation gives CASSARTGFGKDTQYF.